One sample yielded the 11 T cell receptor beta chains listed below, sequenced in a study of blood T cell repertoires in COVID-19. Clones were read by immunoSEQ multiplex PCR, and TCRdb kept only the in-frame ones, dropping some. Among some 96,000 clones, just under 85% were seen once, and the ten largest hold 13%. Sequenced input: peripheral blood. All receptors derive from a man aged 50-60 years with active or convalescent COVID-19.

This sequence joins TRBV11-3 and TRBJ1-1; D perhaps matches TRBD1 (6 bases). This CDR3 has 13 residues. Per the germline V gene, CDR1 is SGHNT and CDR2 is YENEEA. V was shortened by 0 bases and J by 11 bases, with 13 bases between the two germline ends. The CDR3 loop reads CASSLDLVGAAFF. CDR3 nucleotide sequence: TGTGCCAGCAGCTTAGATCTAGTGGGGGCGGCTTTCTTT.

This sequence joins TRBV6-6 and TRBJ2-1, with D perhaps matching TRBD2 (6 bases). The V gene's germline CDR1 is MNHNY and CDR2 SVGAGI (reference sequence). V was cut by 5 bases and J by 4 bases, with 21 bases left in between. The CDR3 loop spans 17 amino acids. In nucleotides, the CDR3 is TGTGCCAGCAGTCCAGAAGGAAGCGGGCCGGGGTACAATGAGCAGTTCTTC. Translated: CASSPEGSGPGYNEQFF.

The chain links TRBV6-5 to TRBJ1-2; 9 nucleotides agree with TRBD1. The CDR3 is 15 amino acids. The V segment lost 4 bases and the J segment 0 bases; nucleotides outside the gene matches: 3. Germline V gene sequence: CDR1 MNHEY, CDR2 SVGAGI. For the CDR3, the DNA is TGTGCCAGCAGTTGGGGACAGGGAACTAACTATGGCTACACCTTC. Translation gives CASSWGQGTNYGYTF.

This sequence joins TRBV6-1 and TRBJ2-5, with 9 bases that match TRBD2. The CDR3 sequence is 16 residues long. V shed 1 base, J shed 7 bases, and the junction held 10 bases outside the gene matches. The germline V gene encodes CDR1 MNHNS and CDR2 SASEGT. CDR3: CASSEELSGGLRTQYF. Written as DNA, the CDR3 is TGTGCCAGCAGTGAAGAACTTAGCGGGGGCCTAAGGACCCAGTACTTC.

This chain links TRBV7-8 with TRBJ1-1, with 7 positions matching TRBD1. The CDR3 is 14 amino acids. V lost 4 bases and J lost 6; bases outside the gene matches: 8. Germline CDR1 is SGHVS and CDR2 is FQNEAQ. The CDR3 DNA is TGTGCCAGCAGCTCCTTGACAGGGATCGCTGAAGCTTTCTTT. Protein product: CASSSLTGIAEAFF.

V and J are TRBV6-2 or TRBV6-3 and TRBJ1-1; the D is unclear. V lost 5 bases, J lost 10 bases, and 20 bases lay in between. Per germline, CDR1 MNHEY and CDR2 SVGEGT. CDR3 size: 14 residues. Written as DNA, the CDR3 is TGTGCCAGCAGTCTTCGGATCGGTGCGGGCCCAGCTTTCTTT. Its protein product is CASSLRIGAGPAFF.

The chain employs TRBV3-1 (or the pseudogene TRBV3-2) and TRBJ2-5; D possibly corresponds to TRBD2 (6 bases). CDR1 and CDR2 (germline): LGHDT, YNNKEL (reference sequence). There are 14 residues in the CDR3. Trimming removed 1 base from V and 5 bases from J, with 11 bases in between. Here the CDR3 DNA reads TGTGCCAGCAGCCAAGCATGGGGGAGGGAGACCCAGTACTTC. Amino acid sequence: CASSQAWGRETQYF.

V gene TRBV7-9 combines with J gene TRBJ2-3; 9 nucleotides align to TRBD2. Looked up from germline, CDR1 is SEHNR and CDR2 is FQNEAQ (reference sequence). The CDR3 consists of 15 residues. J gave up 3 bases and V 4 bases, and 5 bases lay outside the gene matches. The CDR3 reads CASSSAGGETDTQYF. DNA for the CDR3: TGTGCCAGCAGCTCAGCGGGAGGCGAAACAGATACGCAGTATTTT.

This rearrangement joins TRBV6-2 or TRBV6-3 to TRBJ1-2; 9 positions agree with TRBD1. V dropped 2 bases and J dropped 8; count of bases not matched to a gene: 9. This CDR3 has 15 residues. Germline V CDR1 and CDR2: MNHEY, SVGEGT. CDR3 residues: CASSYPPGQGAGYTF. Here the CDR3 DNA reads TGTGCCAGCAGTTACCCCCCGGGACAGGGTGCGGGCTACACCTTC.

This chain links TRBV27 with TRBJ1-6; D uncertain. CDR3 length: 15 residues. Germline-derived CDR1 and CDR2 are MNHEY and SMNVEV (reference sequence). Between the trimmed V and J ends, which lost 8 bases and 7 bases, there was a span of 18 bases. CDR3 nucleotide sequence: TGTGCCAGCCGACGAGGACTCATTGAGAATTCACCCCTCCACTTT. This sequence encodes CASRRGLIENSPLHF.

In nucleotides, the CDR3 is TGTGCCAGCAGTGTATACAGGGGTGATGAAAAACTGTTTTTT. Protein sequence: CASSVYRGDEKLFF. The J gene is TRBJ1-4, the V gene TRBV25-1; 7 bases line up with TRBD1. After removal of 4 bases from V and 6 bases from J, the junction contained 5 bases not matched to a gene. This CDR3 comprises 14 residues. From germline, CDR1 is MGHDK and CDR2 SYGVNS.